The T cell receptor (beta chain) under discussion was sequenced for a study of shared T cell receptors in the human thymus. Here immunoSEQ multiplex PCR was the method, and the copy in TCRdb shows in-frame clones only, minus some. This table has 720,000 or so clones, 80% to 90% appearing once. This CDR3 region has 16 residues. V gave up 5 bases and J gave up 2 bases, with 13 bases separating them. The V gene's germline CDR1 is SEHNR and CDR2 FQNEAQ (reference sequence). These data were likewise used in another study, on human thymus T cells. As reported in that work: Congenital heart defects were the reason for the corrective surgery that the donors, healthy Finnish infants, were having. Thymus was obtained from resections taken during corrective heart surgery. Thymic and blood repertoires appeared to show biased V and J gene usage. Related studies noted strongly shared thymic repertoires across unrelated people.

This chain links TRBV7-9 with TRBJ2-6; a weak D match, TRBD1 (5 bases). Sequencing was carried out using thymocytes. The receptor's source is a girl under two years old with a congenital heart defect. The CDR3 loop is CASSNRTITGANVLTF. The CDR3 coding sequence is TGTGCCAGCAGCAACCGGACAATTACTGGGGCCAACGTCCTGACTTTC.